This is a list of T cell receptor beta chains from one sample in a study of blood T cell repertoires in COVID-19. Sequenced by immunoSEQ multiplex PCR; TCRdb stores in-frame clones only, minus some. The repertoire holds 100,000 to 150,000 clones, with over 75% as singletons. Sequencing was performed on peripheral blood. The receptors were gathered from a middle-aged man with active or convalescent COVID-19. The CDR3 runs from the conserved cysteine through the conserved F or W. Each record gives: clone size, J gene, D gene, V gene, CDR3 protein, CDR3 DNA. A D gene is named only where the DNA matches it firmly. The size of a clone is reported for some rows only, either as once, few or many, or as a class for expanded clones.

clone size: few; J gene: TRBJ2-5; D gene: -; V gene: TRBV3-1/TRBV3-2; CDR3 protein: CASRRQASWAQYF; CDR3 DNA: TGTGCCAGCAGACGACAGGCGTCTTGGGCCCAGTACTTC
clone size: -; J gene: TRBJ2-4; D gene: -; V gene: TRBV30; CDR3 protein: CAWSRGLAGMNIQYF; CDR3 DNA: TGTGCCTGGAGCAGGGGGCTAGCGGGGATGAACATTCAGTACTTC
clone size: -; J gene: TRBJ1-2; D gene: TRBD1; V gene: TRBV10-1; CDR3 protein: CASSPGTGFGYTF; CDR3 DNA: TGCGCCAGCAGTCCCGGGACAGGGTTTGGCTACACCTTC
clone size: -; J gene: TRBJ1-2; D gene: TRBD1; V gene: TRBV5-1; CDR3 protein: CASSPDRASGYTF; CDR3 DNA: TGCGCCAGCAGCCCGGACAGGGCGAGTGGCTACACCTTC
clone size: -; J gene: TRBJ2-7; D gene: -; V gene: TRBV6-2/TRBV6-3; CDR3 protein: CASSYVGTYEQYF; CDR3 DNA: TGTGCCAGCAGTTACGTCGGGACCTACGAGCAGTACTTC
clone size: few; J gene: TRBJ1-5; D gene: -; V gene: TRBV6-6; CDR3 protein: CASTRQANQPQHF; CDR3 DNA: TGTGCCAGCACTCGACAGGCCAATCAGCCCCAGCATTTT
clone size: once; J gene: TRBJ2-5; D gene: TRBD2; V gene: TRBV4-2; CDR3 protein: CASSQLAELETQYF; CDR3 DNA: TGTGCCAGCAGCCAACTAGCGGAACTTGAGACCCAGTACTTC
clone size: -; J gene: TRBJ1-2; D gene: TRBD1; V gene: TRBV5-4; CDR3 protein: CASSRETGSYGYTF; CDR3 DNA: TGTGCCAGCAGCCGCGAGACAGGGAGCTATGGCTACACCTTC
clone size: -; J gene: TRBJ2-1; D gene: TRBD2; V gene: TRBV5-1; CDR3 protein: CASSLELAGASRQFF; CDR3 DNA: TGCGCCAGCAGCTTGGAACTAGCGGGGGCCTCACGGCAGTTCTTC
clone size: -; J gene: TRBJ2-1; D gene: -; V gene: TRBV19; CDR3 protein: CASSIEGTILNEQFF; CDR3 DNA: TGTGCCAGTAGTATAGAAGGGACAATACTCAATGAGCAGTTCTTC
clone size: -; J gene: TRBJ1-1; D gene: TRBD1; V gene: TRBV29-1; CDR3 protein: CSVEDQGQGWMNTEAFF; CDR3 DNA: TGCAGCGTTGAAGATCAGGGACAGGGTTGGATGAACACTGAAGCTTTCTTT
clone size: -; J gene: TRBJ1-5; D gene: -; V gene: TRBV4-2; CDR3 protein: CASSQMGGGDQPQHF; CDR3 DNA: TGTGCCAGCAGCCAGATGGGTGGAGGGGATCAGCCCCAGCATTTT
clone size: -; J gene: TRBJ1-5; D gene: -; V gene: TRBV18; CDR3 protein: CASSPAKLNQPQHF; CDR3 DNA: TGTGCCAGCTCACCAGCGAAACTCAATCAGCCCCAGCATTTT
clone size: -; J gene: TRBJ2-7; D gene: -; V gene: TRBV10-1; CDR3 protein: CASSESSLLYANEQYF; CDR3 DNA: TGCGCCAGCAGTGAGTCGAGTCTTCTATATGCCAACGAGCAGTACTTC
clone size: -; J gene: TRBJ2-5; D gene: TRBD2; V gene: TRBV3-1/TRBV3-2; CDR3 protein: CASSQDLTSGGPGETQYF; CDR3 DNA: TGTGCCAGCAGCCAAGACTTGACTAGCGGGGGACCGGGGGAGACCCAGTACTTC
clone size: -; J gene: TRBJ1-1; D gene: -; V gene: TRBV21-1; CDR3 protein: CASSIPGQGPPEAFF; CDR3 DNA: TGTGCCAGCAGCATCCCGGGACAGGGCCCTCCTGAAGCTTTCTTT
clone size: -; J gene: TRBJ1-1; D gene: -; V gene: TRBV12-5; CDR3 protein: CASGLRMTGNTEAFF; CDR3 DNA: TGTGCTAGTGGTTTGAGAATGACAGGGAACACTGAAGCTTTCTTT
clone size: -; J gene: TRBJ2-7; D gene: TRBD2; V gene: TRBV7-2; CDR3 protein: CASSYGTSVGEQYF; CDR3 DNA: TGTGCCAGCAGCTACGGGACTAGCGTGGGCGAGCAGTACTTC
clone size: -; J gene: TRBJ2-6; D gene: -; V gene: TRBV5-8; CDR3 protein: CASSPRTGANVLTF; CDR3 DNA: TGTGCCAGCAGCCCCCGTACTGGGGCCAACGTCCTGACTTTC
clone size: -; J gene: TRBJ2-2; D gene: -; V gene: TRBV6-5; CDR3 protein: CASSYGAGLNTGELFF; CDR3 DNA: TGTGCCAGCAGTTACGGAGCGGGCCTCAACACCGGGGAGCTGTTTTTT
clone size: -; J gene: TRBJ1-2; D gene: TRBD1; V gene: TRBV27; CDR3 protein: CASSFGQGGNYGYTF; CDR3 DNA: TGTGCCAGCAGTTTCGGACAGGGGGGGAACTATGGCTACACCTTC
clone size: -; J gene: TRBJ1-1; D gene: -; V gene: TRBV2; CDR3 protein: CASLPARGESTEAFF; CDR3 DNA: TGTGCCAGCCTCCCTGCCCGGGGGGAAAGCACTGAAGCTTTCTTT
clone size: -; J gene: TRBJ1-2; D gene: TRBD1; V gene: TRBV6-2/TRBV6-3; CDR3 protein: CASSPPTGGGYGYTF; CDR3 DNA: TGTGCCAGCAGTCCCCCGACAGGGGGCGGCTATGGCTACACCTTC
clone size: -; J gene: TRBJ2-1; D gene: TRBD1; V gene: TRBV5-1; CDR3 protein: CASSSPGQGNYNEQFF; CDR3 DNA: TGCGCCAGCAGCTCACCGGGACAGGGAAACTACAATGAGCAGTTCTTC
clone size: few; J gene: TRBJ2-2; D gene: -; V gene: TRBV19; CDR3 protein: CASNRGNTGELFF; CDR3 DNA: TGTGCCAGTAACCGAGGGAACACCGGGGAGCTGTTTTTT
clone size: -; J gene: TRBJ1-1; D gene: -; V gene: TRBV7-2; CDR3 protein: CASSDRAPAGAFF; CDR3 DNA: TGTGCCAGCAGCGACCGGGCTCCGGCGGGAGCTTTCTTT
clone size: -; J gene: TRBJ2-7; D gene: TRBD2; V gene: TRBV4-2; CDR3 protein: CASSQSSGGALYEQYF; CDR3 DNA: TGTGCCAGCAGCCAATCCAGCGGGGGGGCCTTGTACGAGCAGTACTTC
clone size: -; J gene: TRBJ1-5; D gene: -; V gene: TRBV2; CDR3 protein: CASSSGFGENQPQHF; CDR3 DNA: TGTGCCAGCAGTTCAGGGTTTGGAGAAAATCAGCCCCAGCATTTT
clone size: -; J gene: TRBJ1-3; D gene: -; V gene: TRBV12-5; CDR3 protein: CASGLTTGRGNTIYF; CDR3 DNA: TGTGCTAGTGGTTTGACTACAGGGCGCGGAAACACCATATATTTT
clone size: -; J gene: TRBJ2-2; D gene: TRBD1; V gene: TRBV24-1; CDR3 protein: CATSESGTGGSGELFF; CDR3 DNA: TGTGCCACCAGTGAATCCGGGACAGGGGGGTCCGGGGAGCTGTTTTTT
clone size: -; J gene: TRBJ2-7; D gene: TRBD1; V gene: TRBV5-1; CDR3 protein: CASSLAGQGYEQYF; CDR3 DNA: TGCGCCAGCAGCTTGGCGGGACAGGGATACGAGCAGTACTTC
clone size: -; J gene: TRBJ2-7; D gene: TRBD1; V gene: TRBV11-1; CDR3 protein: CASSHPDREGYEQYF; CDR3 DNA: TGTGCCAGCAGCCATCCCGACAGGGAAGGCTACGAGCAGTACTTC
clone size: -; J gene: TRBJ2-7; D gene: -; V gene: TRBV20-1; CDR3 protein: CSASGPGYEQYF; CDR3 DNA: TGCAGTGCTAGTGGCCCCGGGTACGAGCAGTACTTC
clone size: -; J gene: TRBJ1-1; D gene: TRBD1; V gene: TRBV6-5; CDR3 protein: CASLSGGATEAFF; CDR3 DNA: TGTGCCAGTTTATCAGGGGGCGCCACTGAAGCTTTCTTT
clone size: -; J gene: TRBJ2-5; D gene: TRBD2; V gene: TRBV7-2; CDR3 protein: CASSSLAGATLGETQYF; CDR3 DNA: TGTGCCAGCAGTTCTCTAGCGGGGGCCACCCTCGGGGAGACCCAGTACTTC
clone size: -; J gene: TRBJ1-1; D gene: -; V gene: TRBV2; CDR3 protein: CASSEAPRVAFF; CDR3 DNA: TGTGCCAGCAGTGAAGCTCCGAGGGTGGCTTTCTTT
clone size: -; J gene: TRBJ2-1; D gene: TRBD2; V gene: TRBV3-1/TRBV3-2; CDR3 protein: CASRAGQRGVEEQFF; CDR3 DNA: TGTGCCAGCAGGGCCGGCCAGCGGGGGGTGGAGGAGCAGTTCTTC
clone size: -; J gene: TRBJ1-3; D gene: -; V gene: TRBV6-5; CDR3 protein: CASSYRGSGNTIYF; CDR3 DNA: TGTGCCAGCAGTTACAGGGGCTCTGGAAACACCATATATTTT
clone size: -; J gene: TRBJ2-7; D gene: -; V gene: TRBV9; CDR3 protein: CASSVGAGSLGYEQYF; CDR3 DNA: TGTGCCAGCAGCGTAGGGGCGGGATCCTTGGGCTACGAGCAGTACTTC
clone size: -; J gene: TRBJ2-2; D gene: TRBD1; V gene: TRBV19; CDR3 protein: CASSTKTGAGNTGELFF; CDR3 DNA: TGTGCCAGTAGTACAAAAACAGGGGCTGGGAACACCGGGGAGCTGTTTTTT
clone size: -; J gene: TRBJ1-4; D gene: TRBD1; V gene: TRBV5-1; CDR3 protein: CASSLEGQGGEKLFF; CDR3 DNA: TGCGCCAGCAGCTTGGAGGGACAGGGAGGTGAAAAACTGTTTTTT
clone size: -; J gene: TRBJ1-2; D gene: TRBD1; V gene: TRBV9; CDR3 protein: CASSPGDRANYGYTF; CDR3 DNA: TGTGCCAGCAGCCCTGGGGACAGGGCCAACTATGGCTACACCTTC
clone size: -; J gene: TRBJ1-3; D gene: TRBD1; V gene: TRBV4-2; CDR3 protein: CASSLHTGEGGNTIYF; CDR3 DNA: TGTGCCAGCAGCCTACATACAGGGGAAGGTGGAAACACCATATATTTT
clone size: -; J gene: TRBJ1-6; D gene: TRBD1; V gene: TRBV6-1; CDR3 protein: CASSDPGQGNSPLHF; CDR3 DNA: TGTGCCAGCAGTGATCCGGGACAGGGTAATTCACCCCTCCACTTT
clone size: -; J gene: TRBJ1-1; D gene: TRBD1; V gene: TRBV9; CDR3 protein: CASSPSDRGYEAFF; CDR3 DNA: TGTGCCAGCAGCCCCTCGGACAGGGGCTATGAAGCTTTCTTT
clone size: few; J gene: TRBJ2-5; D gene: TRBD1; V gene: TRBV2; CDR3 protein: CASSRQGIETQYF; CDR3 DNA: TGTGCCAGCAGTCGACAGGGGATAGAGACCCAGTACTTC